The sample holds a few counts of the clone carrying this T cell receptor (beta chain). Its matching antigen is unknown. The V gene lost 3 bases and the J gene lost 4 bases, with 12 bases spanning the gap. Germline V CDR1 and CDR2: SGHTA, FQGNSA. There are 14 residues in the CDR3. What was amplified from RNA transcripts were TCR beta CDR3 regions. TCR CDR3 underwent first-round RT-PCR with the HTBI primer set. One entry per CDR3 protein, called by TCRdb with MiXCR from the multiplex PCR reads. The sample includes 300,000 to 350,000 distinct CDR3 sequences, roughly 13% of them seen just once. This entry is derived from a study of T cells in Graves' hyperthyroidism and ophthalmopathy. Study observations and caveats: Appearing also in blood were most of the thyroid clonotypes expanded above 0.001.

The rearrangement joins TRBV7-2 to TRBJ2-5; D unresolved. The sequenced sample was blood. The receptor comes from a woman aged 25 to 39 with Graves' hyperthyroidism. The CDR3 loop reads CASSLSPRTETQYF. The DNA of the CDR3 is TGTGCCAGCAGCTTGTCGCCCCGGACAGAGACCCAGTACTTC.